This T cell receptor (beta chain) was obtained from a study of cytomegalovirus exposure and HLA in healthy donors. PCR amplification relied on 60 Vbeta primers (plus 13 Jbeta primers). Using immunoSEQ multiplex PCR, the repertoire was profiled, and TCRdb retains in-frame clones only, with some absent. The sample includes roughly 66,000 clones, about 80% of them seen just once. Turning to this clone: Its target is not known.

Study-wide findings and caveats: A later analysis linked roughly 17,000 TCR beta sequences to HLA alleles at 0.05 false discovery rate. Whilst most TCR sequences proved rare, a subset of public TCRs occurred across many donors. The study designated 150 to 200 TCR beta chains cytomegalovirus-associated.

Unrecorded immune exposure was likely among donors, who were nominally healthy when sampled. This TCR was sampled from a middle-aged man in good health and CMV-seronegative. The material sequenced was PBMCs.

The CDR3: CASSSGREGNQPQHF. Written as DNA, the CDR3 is TGTGCCAGCAGCTCTGGACGGGAGGGCAATCAGCCCCAGCATTTT. The chain links TRBV7-9 to TRBJ1-5, with D unclear. CDR1 is SEHNR and CDR2 is FQNEAQ in the germline V gene (reference sequence). The CDR3 runs 15 residues. V was pared by 4 bases and J by 2 bases, with 12 bases between.